The clone carrying this TCR beta chain was counted a few times. Its antigen is unknown. The V and J ends lost 3 bases and 3 bases respectively, with 18 bases between them. Germline lookup yields CDR1 ENHRY and CDR2 SYGVKD. This CDR3 is 16 amino acids long. The data derive from a study of blood T cells in healthy people across ages. Study-level points and caveats: With age, beta diversity per million T cells declined roughly linearly, significantly by approximately 40. Possibly confounding the expanded clonotype changes was the fact that donor CMV status was unknown.

PBMCs, at least 7 million per sample, were isolated. The use of a sample-barcoded 5' primer and a J-beta primer mix characterized a second PCR of about 6 to 11 cycles. TCRdb re-analysed the 5' RACE reads in MiXCR, keeping a single row per CDR3 protein. The sample contains 1.5 million to 1.9 million distinct CDR3 sequences, less than 45% of which appear only once. The chain couples TRBV10-3 to TRBJ2-7; D gene unclear. This sequence was found in a woman aged 18-29 years in good health. Sequenced input: blood. This CDR3 is CAISDSRHTPFYEQYF. The DNA for the CDR3 is TGTGCCATCAGTGATAGTAGACACACACCCTTCTACGAGCAGTACTTC.